This TCR beta chain was recovered during a study of blood T cell repertoires in COVID-19. The protocol was immunoSEQ multiplex PCR, while the TCRdb copy is restricted to in-frame clones and leaves out a portion. This repertoire shows 55,000 to 80,000 clones, roughly 80% found once; its top ten account for around 12%. CDR1 is SGHKS, CDR2 YYEKEE, per germline (reference sequence). This CDR3 is 15 amino acids long. Trimming pared 2 bases from V and 0 bases from J, leaving 8 bases between. The V gene is TRBV5-5, the J gene TRBJ2-2; tentative D call: TRBD2 (5 bases). This TCR derives from a human donor in a cohort sampled during active COVID-19. The sample was peripheral blood. CDR3 DNA sequence: TGTGCCAGCAGCTTCTCGGGGACGAACACCGGGGAGCTGTTTTTT. Translation gives CASSFSGTNTGELFF.